This TCR beta chain was retrieved from a study of CD8 T cells in Susac syndrome. Reverse transcription used about 0.45 to 1 ug RNA and random hexamers. TCRdb itself ran the immunoSEQ multiplex PCR reads through MiXCR, one entry per CDR3 protein. The data contain about 200,000 distinct CDR3 sequences, roughly 94% of them seen just once; the ten biggest clones take up about 0.1%. TCR beta sequencing was performed on blood CD8+ and CD4+ T cells. The control participants were healthy donors, and these controls were matched with respect to both age and sex. The sample consisted of CD4+ T cells from PBMCs. The TCR was taken from a human donor in good health.

CDR3 DNA: TGCAGCGTTGTCGACAGCGCCTTGAACACTGAAGCTTTCTTT. Translation: CSVVDSALNTEAFF. The chain carries TRBV29-1 and TRBJ1-1; D may be TRBD1 (5 bases). CDR1 is SQVTM, CDR2 ANQGSEA, per germline. CDR3 length: 14 residues. V dropped 4 bases and J dropped 0 bases, with 12 bases sitting between them. The variable domain in full, completed from reference TRBV29-1 and TRBJ1-1, reads SAVISQKPSRDICQRGTSLTIQCQVDSQVTMMFWYRQQPGQSLTLIATANQGSEATYESGFVIDKFPISRPNLTFSTLTVSNMSPEDSSIYLCSVVDSALNTEAFFGQGTRLTVV.